This T cell receptor beta chain derives from a study of T cells after yellow fever vaccination (dated by TCRdb to the late 2010s). General notes on the study: The SMART-Seq v4 Ultra Low Input RNA kit was used to prepare libraries from fractions with low cell numbers. Bulk TCR alpha and beta repertoires were sequenced longitudinally to track T-cell clones before and after primary and booster YFV17D yellow fever vaccination. The cohort comprised two healthy male donors, one aged 18 to 29 and one aged 30 to 40 years. Blood was collected at multiple timepoints before and after primary and secondary immunization, and bulk PBMC replicates and cell subsets were isolated.

CDR1 and CDR2 are drawn from the germline V gene (reference sequence): LNHDA, SQIVND. From cysteine to phenylalanine, the CDR3 is 15 amino acids long. Only CDR3 DNA is held: 45 bases, read in frame from base 1. The trim is 9 bases for V and 5 bases for J, with a gap of 22 bases between the germline ends. Concerning this clonotype: The specificity of this receptor is unknown. The sample holds no much larger clone one base away, and base qualities are not on file.

The treatment or condition label corresponds to: live attenuated yellow fever vaccine strain. At every blood-draw timepoint, two biological replicates of bulk PBMCs were collected. A standard Ficoll-Paque protocol was used to isolate PBMCs from peripheral blood. RNA was extracted with TriZol from bulk PBMCs, CD4 and CD8 fractions, and dextramer-positive and dextramer-negative fractions. Synthesis of TCR cDNA relied on 5'RACE template switching, a step that introduced a universal primer site along with unique molecular identifiers. Priming for cDNA synthesis came from both the TCR alpha and TCR beta constant segments. Library amplification used two PCR steps, and the second PCR step added sample barcodes and sequencing adapters. Sequencing of libraries was performed on Illumina HiSeq 2500 (2x100 bp) or NovaSeq (2x150 bp). Turning to the authors' computational methods: Reads were demultiplexed and collapsed into UMI consensus sequences with MIGEC, and V(D)J alignment was performed with MiXCR. Vaccine-responding clonotypes were identified with edgeR using replicate PBMC samples, with FDR below 0.01 and a log2 fold change above 5 up to day 15 being required. Each bulk clonotype was labeled CD4 or CD8 based on which sequenced repertoire, CD4 or CD8, contained the clonotype at higher abundance. TCRdb itself trimmed the public reads at Q25 with fastp, ran MiXCR and retained productive beta chains. Rows matching on CDR3 protein sequence are summarized as one entry with the most common DNA and genes. The V and J calls, along with clone size, are taken from TCRdb and not from the paper's own processing. This sample has fewer than 450,000 distinct CDR3 sequences in its table, and around a tenth of those were observed once. Roughly 18% of the sample lies in the top ten.

Overall results and qualifications from the work: A small fraction of clonotypes appeared in both the CD4 and CD8 compartments, likely as a result of convergent recombination. After the booster, most of the clones that had expanded following primary vaccination were detected again (roughly 97% of CD4 and roughly nine tenths of CD8), which suggests that memory was broadly maintained. FACS-sorted repertoires could contain abundant contaminating clonotypes from the bulk population, so computational filtering was required. The secondary T-cell response was found to be weaker but faster than the primary response, with a peak reached on day 5 rather than on day 15. Only a couple of donors were included in the study, so the extent to which the findings can be generalized is limited.

The rearranged segments are TRBV19 and TRBJ2-5; the best D guess is TRBD1, with 7 bases matching. The sequencing used PBMCs, collected on the day of the first yellow fever vaccination. The source is a man between 18 and 35 years old who received the YFV17D yellow fever vaccine. The CDR3 region: CASRRGLGLGETQYF. The DNA reads as follows: TGTGCCAGCCGGAGGGGGCTAGGTCTAGGGGAGACCCAGTACTTC.